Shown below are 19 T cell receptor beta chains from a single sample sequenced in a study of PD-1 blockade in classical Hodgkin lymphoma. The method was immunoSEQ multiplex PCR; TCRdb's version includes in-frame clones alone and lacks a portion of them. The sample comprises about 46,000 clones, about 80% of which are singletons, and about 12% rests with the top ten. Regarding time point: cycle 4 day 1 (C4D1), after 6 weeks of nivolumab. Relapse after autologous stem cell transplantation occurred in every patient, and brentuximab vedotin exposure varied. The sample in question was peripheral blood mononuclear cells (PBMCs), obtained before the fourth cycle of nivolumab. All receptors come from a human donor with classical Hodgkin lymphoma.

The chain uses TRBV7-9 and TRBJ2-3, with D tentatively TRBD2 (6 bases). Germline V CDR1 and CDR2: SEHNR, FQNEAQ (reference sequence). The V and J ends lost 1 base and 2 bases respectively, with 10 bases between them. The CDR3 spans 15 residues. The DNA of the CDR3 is TGTGCCAGCAGCTTAGGCCCTAGCGCCACAGATACGCAGTATTTT. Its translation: CASSLGPSATDTQYF.

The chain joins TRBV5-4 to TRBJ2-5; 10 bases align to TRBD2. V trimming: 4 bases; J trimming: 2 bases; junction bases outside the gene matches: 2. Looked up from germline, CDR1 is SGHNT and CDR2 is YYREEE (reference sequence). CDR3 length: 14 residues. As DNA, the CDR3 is TGTGCCAGCAGCCGTAGCGGGGGGCAAGAGACCCAGTACTTC. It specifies CASSRSGGQETQYF. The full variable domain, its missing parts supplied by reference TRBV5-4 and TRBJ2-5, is ETGVTQSPTHLIKTRGQQVTLRCSSQSGHNTVSWYQQALGQGPQFIFQYYREEENGRGNFPPRFSGLQFPNYSSELNVNALELDDSALYLCASSRSGGQETQYFGPGTRLLVL.

The CDR3 spells CASSASDTQYF. For the CDR3, the DNA is TGTGCCAGCAGCGCGTCAGATACGCAGTATTTT. The chain is built from TRBV9 and TRBJ2-3; D ambiguous. CDR3 size: 11 residues. Germline V gene sequence: CDR1 SGDLS, CDR2 YYNGEE. With 3 bases removed from V and 4 bases from J, the gap between germline ends came to 3 bases.

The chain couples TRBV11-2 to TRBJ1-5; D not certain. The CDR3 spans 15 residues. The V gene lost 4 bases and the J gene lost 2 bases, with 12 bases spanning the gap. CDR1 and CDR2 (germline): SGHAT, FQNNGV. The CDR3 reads CASSSTGSGNQPQHF. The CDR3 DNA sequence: TGTGCCAGCAGCTCTACGGGTTCGGGCAATCAGCCCCAGCATTTT. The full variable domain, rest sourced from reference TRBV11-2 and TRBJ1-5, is EAGVAQSPRYKIIEKRQSVAFWCNPISGHATLYWYQQILGQGPKLLIQFQNNGVVDDSQLPKDRFSAERLKGVDSTLKIQPAKLEDSAVYLCASSSTGSGNQPQHFGDGTRLSIL.

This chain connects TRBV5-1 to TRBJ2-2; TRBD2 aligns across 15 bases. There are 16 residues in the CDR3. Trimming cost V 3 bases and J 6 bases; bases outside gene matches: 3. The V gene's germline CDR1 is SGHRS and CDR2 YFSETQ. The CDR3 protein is CASSYRTSGRAGELFF. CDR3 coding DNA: TGCGCCAGCAGCTATAGGACTAGCGGGAGGGCCGGGGAGCTGTTTTTT.

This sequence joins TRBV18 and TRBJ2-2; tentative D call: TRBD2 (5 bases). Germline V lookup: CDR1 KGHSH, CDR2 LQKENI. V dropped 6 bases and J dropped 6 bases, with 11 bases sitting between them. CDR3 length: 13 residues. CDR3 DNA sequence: TGTGCCAGCTCCCGGAATAGCGCCGGGGAGCTGTTTTTT. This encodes CASSRNSAGELFF.

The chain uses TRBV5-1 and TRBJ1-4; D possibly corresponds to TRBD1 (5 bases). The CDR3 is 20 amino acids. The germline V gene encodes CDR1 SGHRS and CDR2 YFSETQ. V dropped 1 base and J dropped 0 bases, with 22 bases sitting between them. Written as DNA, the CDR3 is TGCGCCAGCAGCTTGAGGGGACGGAGGATTACTATCCCAACTAATGAAAAACTGTTTTTT. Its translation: CASSLRGRRITIPTNEKLFF.

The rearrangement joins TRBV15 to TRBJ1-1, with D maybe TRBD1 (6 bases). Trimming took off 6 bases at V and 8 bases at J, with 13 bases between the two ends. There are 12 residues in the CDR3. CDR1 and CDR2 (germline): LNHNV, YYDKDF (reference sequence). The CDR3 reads CATSSTGREAFF. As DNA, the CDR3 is TGTGCCACCAGTTCTACAGGGAGGGAAGCTTTCTTT.

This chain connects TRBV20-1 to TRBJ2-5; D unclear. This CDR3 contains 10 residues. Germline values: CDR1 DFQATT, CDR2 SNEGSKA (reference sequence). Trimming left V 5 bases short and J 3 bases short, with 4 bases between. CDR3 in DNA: TGCAGTGCTTCTAAAGAGACCCAGTACTTC. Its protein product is CSASKETQYF.

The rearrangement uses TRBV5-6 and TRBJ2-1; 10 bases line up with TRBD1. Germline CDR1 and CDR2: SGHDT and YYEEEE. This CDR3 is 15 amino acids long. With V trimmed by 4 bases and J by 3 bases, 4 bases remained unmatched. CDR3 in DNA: TGTGCCAGCAGCGTCGGGACAGGGGACTACAATGAGCAGTTCTTC. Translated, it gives CASSVGTGDYNEQFF.

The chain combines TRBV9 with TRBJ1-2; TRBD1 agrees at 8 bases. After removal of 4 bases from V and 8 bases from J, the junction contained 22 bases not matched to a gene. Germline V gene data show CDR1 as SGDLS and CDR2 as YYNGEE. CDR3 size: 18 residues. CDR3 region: CASSPGTGSPLSPGGYTF. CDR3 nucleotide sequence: TGTGCCAGCAGCCCCGGGACAGGTTCTCCCCTGTCTCCGGGGGGCTACACCTTC. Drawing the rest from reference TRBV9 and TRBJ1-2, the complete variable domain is DSGVTQTPKHLITATGQRVTLRCSPRSGDLSVYWYQQSLDQGLQFLIQYYNGEERAKGNILERFSAQQFPDLHSELNLSSLELGDSALYFCASSPGTGSPLSPGGYTFGSGTRLTVV.

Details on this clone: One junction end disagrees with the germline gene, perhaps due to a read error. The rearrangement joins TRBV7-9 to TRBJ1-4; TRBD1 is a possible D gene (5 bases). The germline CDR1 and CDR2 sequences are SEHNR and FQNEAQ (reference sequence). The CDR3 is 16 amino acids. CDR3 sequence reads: CASSRGRGAAYEKLFF. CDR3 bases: TGCGCCAGCAGCCGAGGCCGGGGCGCGGCATATGAAAAACTGTTTTTT.

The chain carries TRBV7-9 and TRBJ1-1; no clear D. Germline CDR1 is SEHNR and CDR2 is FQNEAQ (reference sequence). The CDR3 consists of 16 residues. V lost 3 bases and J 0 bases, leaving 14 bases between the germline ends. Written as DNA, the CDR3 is TGTGCCAGCAGCTTGGTAGGAGGGATTATGAACACTGAAGCTTTCTTT. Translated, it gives CASSLVGGIMNTEAFF.

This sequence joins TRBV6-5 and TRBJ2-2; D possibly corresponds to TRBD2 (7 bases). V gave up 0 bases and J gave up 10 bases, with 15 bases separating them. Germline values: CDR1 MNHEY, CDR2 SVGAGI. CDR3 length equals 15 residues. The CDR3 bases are TGTGCCAGCAGTTACTCGGGCGCGGCGGGGGCGGAGCTGTTTTTT. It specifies CASSYSGAAGAELFF.

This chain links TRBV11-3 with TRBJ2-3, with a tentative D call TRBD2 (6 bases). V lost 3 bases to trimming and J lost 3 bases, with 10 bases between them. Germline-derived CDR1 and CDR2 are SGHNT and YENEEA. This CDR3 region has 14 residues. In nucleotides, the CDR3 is TGTGCCAGCAGCTTGCTAGCGTATACAGATACGCAGTATTTT. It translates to CASSLLAYTDTQYF.

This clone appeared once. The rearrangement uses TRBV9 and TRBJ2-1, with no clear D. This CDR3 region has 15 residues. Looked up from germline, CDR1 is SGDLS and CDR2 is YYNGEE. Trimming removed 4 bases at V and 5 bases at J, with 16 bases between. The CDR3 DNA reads TGTGCCAGCAGCAGCGTAATCACAGTAGACAATGAGCAGTTCTTC. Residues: CASSSVITVDNEQFF.

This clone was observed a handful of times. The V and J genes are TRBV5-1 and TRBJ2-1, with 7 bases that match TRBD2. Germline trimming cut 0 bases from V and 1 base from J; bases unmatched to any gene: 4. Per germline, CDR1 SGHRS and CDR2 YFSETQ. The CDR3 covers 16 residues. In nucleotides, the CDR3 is TGCGCCAGCAGCTTGGCCCCTAGCGGATCCTACAATGAGCAGTTCTTC. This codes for CASSLAPSGSYNEQFF.

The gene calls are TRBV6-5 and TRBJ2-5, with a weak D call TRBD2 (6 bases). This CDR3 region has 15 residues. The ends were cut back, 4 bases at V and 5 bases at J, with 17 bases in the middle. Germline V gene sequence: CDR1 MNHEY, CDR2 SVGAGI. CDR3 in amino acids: CASSLRWGGGETQYF. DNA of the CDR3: TGTGCCAGCAGTTTGAGATGGGGAGGAGGGGAGACCCAGTACTTC.

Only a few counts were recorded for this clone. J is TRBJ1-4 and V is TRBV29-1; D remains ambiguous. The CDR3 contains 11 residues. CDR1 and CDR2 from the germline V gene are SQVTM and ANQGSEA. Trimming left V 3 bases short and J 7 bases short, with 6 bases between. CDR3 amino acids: CSVDSGEKLFF. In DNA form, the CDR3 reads TGCAGCGTTGACAGTGGTGAAAAACTGTTTTTT.